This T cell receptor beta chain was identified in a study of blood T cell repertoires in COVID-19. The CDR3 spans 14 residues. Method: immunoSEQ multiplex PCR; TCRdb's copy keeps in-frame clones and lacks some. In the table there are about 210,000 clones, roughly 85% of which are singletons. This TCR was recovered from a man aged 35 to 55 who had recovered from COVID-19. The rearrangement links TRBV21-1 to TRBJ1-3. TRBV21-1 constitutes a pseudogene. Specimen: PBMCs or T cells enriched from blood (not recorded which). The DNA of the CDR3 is TGTGCCAGCATGCTTGGCCTAGACGGGGACACCATATATTTT. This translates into CASMLGLDGDTIYF.